This TCR beta chain was captured in a study of cytomegalovirus exposure and HLA in healthy donors. As to this clone: A junction boundary mismatches the germline segment, possibly from a read error.

The CDR3 is made up of 15 amino acids. The germline V gene encodes CDR1 SEHNR and CDR2 FQNEAQ (reference sequence). Amplification used 60 Vbeta primers and 13 Jbeta primers. Sequencing used immunoSEQ multiplex PCR; TCRdb keeps in-frame clones, though not all of them. The profile shows 110,000 or so clones, around 77% of them singletons. This clonotype was sampled from a woman aged 25 to 39 in good health and CMV-seropositive. Sequenced sample: PBMCs. The V gene is TRBV7-9, the J gene TRBJ1-2; 8 bases line up with TRBD1. In nucleotides, the CDR3 is TGTGCCAGCAACTTAACCTGGACAGGGTACTATGGCTACACCTTC. Translated: CASNLTWTGYYGYTF. Drawing the rest from reference TRBV7-9 and TRBJ1-2, the complete variable domain is DTGVSQNPRHKITKRGQNVTFRCDPISEHNRLYWYRQTLGQGPEFLTYFQNEAQLEKSRLLSDRFSAERPKGSFSTLEIQRTEQGDSAMYLCASNLTWTGYYGYTFGSGTRLTVV.